This TCR beta chain comes out of a study of shared T cell receptors in the human thymus. Using immunoSEQ multiplex PCR, the repertoire was profiled, and TCRdb retains in-frame clones only, with some absent. The table lists approximately 760,000 clones, 80% to 90% of them singletons. The CDR3 runs 15 residues. Germline CDR1 and CDR2: MGHRA and YSYEKL. The V end was cut by 1 base, the J end by 8 bases, with 15 bases between. The data also belong to a second study, concerning human thymus T cells. As that report states: As related research reported, thymic repertoires overlapped highly among unrelated individuals.

This TCR came from a girl under two years old with a congenital heart defect. The sample consisted of thymocytes. This chain links TRBV4-1 with TRBJ1-5; TRBD1 might be the D (5 bases). CDR3 nucleotides: TGCGCCAGCAGCCAAGGTCGGGGGGGATGCAAGCCCCAGCATTTT. It translates to CASSQGRGGCKPQHF.